The rows below give T cell receptor beta chains drawn from one sample of a study of graft-versus-host responses after intestinal transplantation. Their target antigens are unknown. Using immunoSEQ multiplex PCR, the repertoire was profiled, and TCRdb retains in-frame clones only, with some absent. The sample consists of approximately 88,000 clones, roughly 88% of them appearing once. The material sequenced was unstimulated CD4+ T cells sorted from spleen or lymph node cells, taken before intestinal transplant. The receptor source for this set is a human donor who received an intestinal transplant. The conserved cysteine and the conserved F or W are not part of the CDR3 here. The order of the fields is J gene, V gene, CDR3 protein.

TRBJ1-2 | TRBV11-3 | ASSASGTGKGGYT
TRBJ2-1 | TRBV15 | ATSRRTSGNEQF
TRBJ1-2 | TRBV6-6 | ASRGNGYT
TRBJ2-7 | TRBV5-1 | ASSSTPSVGYEQY
TRBJ1-1 | TRBV19 | ASSVRDTEAF
TRBJ1-2 | TRBV19 | ASRGTGGDYGYT
TRBJ1-4 | TRBV14 | ASSQAWTGFVEKLF
TRBJ2-1 | TRBV18 | ASSRGPNNEQF
TRBJ1-1 | TRBV18 | ASSFTSQTGGTEAF
TRBJ1-6 | TRBV6-1 | ASTSGQGPGSPLH